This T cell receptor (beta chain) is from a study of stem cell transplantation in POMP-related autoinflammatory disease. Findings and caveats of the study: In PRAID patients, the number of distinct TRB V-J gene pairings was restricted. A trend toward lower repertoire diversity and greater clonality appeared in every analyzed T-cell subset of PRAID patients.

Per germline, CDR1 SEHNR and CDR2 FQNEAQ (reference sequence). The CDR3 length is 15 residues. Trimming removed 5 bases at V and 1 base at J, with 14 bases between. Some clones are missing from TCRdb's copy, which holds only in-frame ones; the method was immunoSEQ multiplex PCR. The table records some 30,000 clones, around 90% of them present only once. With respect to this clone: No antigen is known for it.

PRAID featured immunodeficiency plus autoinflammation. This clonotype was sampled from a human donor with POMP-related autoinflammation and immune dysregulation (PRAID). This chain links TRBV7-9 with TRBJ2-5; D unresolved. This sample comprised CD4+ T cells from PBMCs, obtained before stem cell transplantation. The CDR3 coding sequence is TGTGCCAGCAGCCCGACCTGGGGTGGCCAAGAGACCCAGTACTTC. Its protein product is CASSPTWGGQETQYF.